The 18 T cell receptor beta chains below come from one sample, sequenced in a study of blood T cell repertoires in COVID-19. Libraries were prepared by immunoSEQ multiplex PCR; TCRdb keeps only in-frame clonotypes and omits some of them. The table shows around 53,000 clones, with roughly 89% occurring only once. The sequenced sample consisted of peripheral blood. These receptors all come from a man aged 50-60 years with acute or convalescent COVID-19.

This clone is a singleton in its sample. This chain connects TRBV14 to TRBJ1-1; D uncertain. The CDR3 totals 14 residues. Trimming shortened V by 6 bases and J by 1 base, and 12 bases separated the two germline ends. Germline CDR1 reads SGHDN; CDR2 reads FVKESK. CDR3 bases: TGTGCCAGCAGGCTTTCTAGCGGGAACACTGAAGCTTTCTTT. It translates to CASRLSSGNTEAFF.

The chain recombines TRBV2 with TRBJ2-1; the match to TRBD2 covers 7 bases. The CDR3 is 15 residues long. J lost 2 bases, V lost 4 bases, and 5 bases had no gene match. Germline CDR1 reads SNHLY; CDR2 reads FYNNEI. CDR3 sequence reads: CASSAVSGTYNEQFF. For the CDR3, the DNA is TGTGCCAGCAGTGCAGTCAGCGGGACCTACAATGAGCAGTTCTTC.

The rearrangement links TRBV19 to TRBJ2-3; 9 bases agree with TRBD2. CDR1 and CDR2 from the germline V gene are LNHDA and SQIVND (reference sequence). The CDR3 covers 15 residues. With V trimmed by 1 base and J by 1 base, 0 bases remained unmatched. CDR3 amino acids: CASSIGGRGTDTQYF. CDR3 in DNA: TGTGCCAGTAGTATAGGCGGGAGGGGCACAGATACGCAGTATTTT.

This sequence joins TRBV18 and TRBJ2-1, with TRBD2 matching over 9 bases. This CDR3 has 16 amino acids. Germline V gene data show CDR1 as KGHSH and CDR2 as LQKENI. V trimming: 4 bases; J trimming: 0 bases; junction bases outside the gene matches: 4. This CDR3 reads CASSLLAGTSYNEQFF. In DNA form, the CDR3 reads TGTGCCAGCTCACTCCTAGCGGGGACCTCCTACAATGAGCAGTTCTTC. Full variable domain (outside the CDR3, taken from reference TRBV18 and TRBJ2-1): NAGVMQNPRHLVRRRGQEARLRCSPMKGHSHVYWYRQLPEEGLKFMVYLQKENIIDESGMPKERFSAEFPKEGPSILRIQQVVRGDSAAYFCASSLLAGTSYNEQFFGPGTRLTVL.

This clone came up a few times. The chain couples TRBV2 to TRBJ2-5, with 12 nucleotides matching TRBD2. CDR1 and CDR2 from the germline V gene are SNHLY and FYNNEI. The CDR3 is 16 amino acids. J was trimmed by 4 bases and V by 4 bases; bases with no gene match: 7. The CDR3 sequence is CASSGASGGAGETQYF. CDR3 bases: TGTGCCAGCAGTGGGGCTAGCGGGGGGGCAGGAGAGACCCAGTACTTC.

The rearrangement joins TRBV9 to TRBJ2-1, with TRBD2 matching over 7 bases. V lost 3 bases, J lost 6 bases, and 9 bases stayed unmatched. Germline V gene sequence: CDR1 SGDLS, CDR2 YYNGEE. The CDR3 loop spans 15 amino acids. In nucleotides, the CDR3 is TGTGCCAGCAGCGCCCATAGGGGAGGGCCCAATGAGCAGTTCTTC. As protein: CASSAHRGGPNEQFF. Drawing the rest from reference TRBV9 and TRBJ2-1, the complete variable domain is DSGVTQTPKHLITATGQRVTLRCSPRSGDLSVYWYQQSLDQGLQFLIQYYNGEERAKGNILERFSAQQFPDLHSELNLSSLELGDSALYFCASSAHRGGPNEQFFGPGTRLTVL.

This clone was detected once. The CDR3 loop is CASSPRDRGTGANVLTF. The DNA for the CDR3 is TGTGCCAGCAGCCCCCGGGACAGGGGCACTGGGGCCAACGTCCTGACTTTC. The chain combines TRBV7-9 with TRBJ2-6, with 10 nucleotides matching TRBD1. CDR3 size: 17 residues. CDR1 and CDR2 from the germline V gene are SEHNR and FQNEAQ (reference sequence). The V segment lost 5 bases and the J segment 2 bases; nucleotides outside the gene matches: 6. The full variable domain, completed using reference TRBV7-9 and TRBJ2-6, is DTGVSQNPRHKITKRGQNVTFRCDPISEHNRLYWYRQTLGQGPEFLTYFQNEAQLEKSRLLSDRFSAERPKGSFSTLEIQRTEQGDSAMYLCASSPRDRGTGANVLTFGAGSRLTVL.

The rearrangement joins TRBV5-4 to TRBJ2-7; no definite D call. The germline CDR1 and CDR2 sequences are SGHNT and YYREEE (reference sequence). With 1 base removed from V and 3 bases from J, the gap between germline ends came to 8 bases. The CDR3 is 13 residues long. CDR3 amino acids: CASSLYTNYEQYF. The CDR3 DNA reads TGTGCCAGCAGCTTGTACACAAACTACGAGCAGTACTTC.

This chain connects TRBV9 to TRBJ2-3, with a weak D call TRBD2 (5 bases). Trimming removed 0 bases at V and 2 bases at J, with 10 bases between. This CDR3 spans 15 amino acids. From germline, CDR1 is SGDLS and CDR2 YYNGEE. The CDR3 nucleotides are TGTGCCAGCAGCGTAGTGGACTGGGACACAGATACGCAGTATTTT. Its protein product is CASSVVDWDTDTQYF.

The chain recombines TRBV3-1 (or the pseudogene TRBV3-2) with TRBJ2-5; TRBD1 aligns across 7 bases. The V gene's germline CDR1 is LGHDT and CDR2 YNNKEL (reference sequence). Trimming at V came to 5 bases and at J to 4 bases, leaving 7 bases not matched to a gene. The CDR3 has 14 residues. DNA of the CDR3: TGTGCCAGCAGCAACCGAAGGGGGCTAGAGACCCAGTACTTC. Translated: CASSNRRGLETQYF.

V usage is TRBV6-5 and J usage is TRBJ2-7, with TRBD1 matching 7 bases. Germline V gene lookup returns CDR1 MNHEY and CDR2 SVGAGI. This CDR3 has 14 amino acids. After removal of 6 bases from V and 0 bases from J, the junction contained 5 bases not matched to a gene. This chain's CDR3 is CASSMDRSSYEQYF. CDR3 sequence (DNA): TGTGCCAGCAGCATGGACAGGAGCTCCTACGAGCAGTACTTC.

In its sample, this clone was seen once. The chain uses TRBV19 and TRBJ2-5; tentative D call: TRBD2 (6 bases). Trimming stripped 1 base from V and 4 bases from J, with 16 bases between. The CDR3 sequence is 16 residues long. Germline values: CDR1 LNHDA, CDR2 SQIVND (reference sequence). The CDR3 DNA follows: TGTGCCAGTAGTATAGTTCTCGGGCAGGGAGGAGAGACCCAGTACTTC. It encodes CASSIVLGQGGETQYF.

The genes are TRBV19 and TRBJ1-6, with TRBD1 matching 9 bases. Unmatched junction bases numbered 11, after V lost 4 bases and J lost 7 bases. The CDR3 is 17 residues long. CDR1 LNHDA and CDR2 SQIVND come from the germline V gene (reference sequence). CDR3 bases: TGTGCCAGTAGTACGATACCCGGGACAGGGTCCAATTCACCCCTCCACTTT. Protein: CASSTIPGTGSNSPLHF.

The V gene is TRBV20-1, the J gene TRBJ1-4, with D hard to call. Germline loops: CDR1 DFQATT, CDR2 SNEGSKA (reference sequence). The CDR3 loop spans 12 amino acids. Trimming cost V 3 bases and J 8 bases, with 10 bases left between them. CDR3 sequence (DNA): TGCAGTGCTAGTTCTGAGCGGGAAAAACTGTTTTTT. As protein: CSASSEREKLFF.

This chain uses TRBV6-1 with TRBJ2-7, with 7 nucleotides matching TRBD2. CDR3 length: 15 amino acids. Germline values: CDR1 MNHNS, CDR2 SASEGT. V gave up 3 bases and J gave up 4 bases; unmatched junction bases: 9. The CDR3 here is CASSDFGGSRYEQYF. The DNA for the CDR3 is TGTGCCAGCAGTGATTTCGGCGGGAGCCGGTACGAGCAGTACTTC.

The table lists this clone with a count of one. The V and J genes are TRBV27 and TRBJ1-4; D remains unclear. Germline lookup yields CDR1 MNHEY and CDR2 SMNVEV (reference sequence). The CDR3 has 15 amino acids. V lost 5 bases, J lost 6 bases, and 16 bases lay in between. The CDR3 sequence: CASSRVSRRDEKLFF. CDR3 DNA sequence: TGTGCCAGCAGTCGGGTGTCCCGGCGGGATGAAAAACTGTTTTTT.

This rearrangement joins TRBV19 to TRBJ1-1; 9 bases line up with TRBD1. In germline, CDR1 is LNHDA, CDR2 SQIVND (reference sequence). V lost 3 bases to trimming and J lost 4 bases; unmatched junction nucleotides: 3. The CDR3 covers 14 residues. The CDR3 loop reads CASSIDRGVTEAFF. CDR3 DNA: TGTGCCAGTAGTATCGACAGGGGGGTCACTGAAGCTTTCTTT.

The chain links TRBV9 to TRBJ1-4; weak D call: TRBD1 (6 bases). This CDR3 is built from 15 residues. V gave up 1 base and J gave up 6 bases, with 13 bases separating them. The germline V gene has CDR1 SGDLS and CDR2 YYNGEE. CDR3 sequence reads: CASSVTTGIHEKLFF. The CDR3 DNA follows: TGTGCCAGCAGCGTAACCACAGGGATCCATGAAAAACTGTTTTTT.